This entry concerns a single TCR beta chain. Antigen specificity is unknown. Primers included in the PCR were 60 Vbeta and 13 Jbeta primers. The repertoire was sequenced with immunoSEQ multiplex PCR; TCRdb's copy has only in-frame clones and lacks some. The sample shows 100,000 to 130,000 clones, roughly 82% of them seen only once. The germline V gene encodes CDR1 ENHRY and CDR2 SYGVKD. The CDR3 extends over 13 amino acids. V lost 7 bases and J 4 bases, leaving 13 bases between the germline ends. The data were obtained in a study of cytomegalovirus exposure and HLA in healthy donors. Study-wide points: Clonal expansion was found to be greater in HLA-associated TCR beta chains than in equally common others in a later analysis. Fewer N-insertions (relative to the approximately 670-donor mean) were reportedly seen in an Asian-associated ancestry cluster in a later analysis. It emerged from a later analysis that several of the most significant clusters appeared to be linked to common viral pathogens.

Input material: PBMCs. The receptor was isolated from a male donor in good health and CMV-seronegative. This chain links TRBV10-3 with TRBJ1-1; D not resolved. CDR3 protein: CAIKEERATEAFF. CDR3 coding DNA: TGTGCCATCAAGGAGGAGAGGGCCACTGAAGCTTTCTTT.